This paragraph reports one TCR beta chain. Its antigen is undetermined. The data stem from a study of follicular helper T cells after annual influenza vaccination. Notes on the study in general: ICOS+CD38+ cTfh clonality tracked population frequency, and its change tracked circulating plasmablast change. Day 7 ICOS+CD38+ clones were most often found later in ICOS-CD38- cTfh cells. Just about 9-21% of cells analyzed had recovered productive TCRB sequences.

Clones were read by immunoSEQ multiplex PCR, and TCRdb kept only the in-frame ones, dropping some. The sample contains over 6,500 clones, roughly 80% of which appear only once. V shed 0 bases, J shed 7 bases, and the junction held 1 base outside the gene matches. CDR1 is SEHNR and CDR2 is FQNEAQ in the germline V gene (reference sequence). The CDR3 has 15 residues. Time point specified: 2014-2015 season, 7 days after vaccination. Per time point, roughly 40-110 mL of blood was sampled. V is TRBV7-9 and J is TRBJ2-1, with 12 bases that match TRBD2. This receptor was identified in an adult who received the influenza vaccine. Sequenced material: CXCR5+ CD38- circulating T follicular helper cells from blood, taken 7 days after influenza vaccination. Documented subset: circulating Tfh, non-naive CD4+CXCR5+PD-1+ (ICOS+CD38+ or ICOS-CD38-). This CDR3 reads CASSLALAGGNEQFF. For the CDR3, the DNA is TGTGCCAGCAGCTTAGCCCTAGCGGGGGGGAATGAGCAGTTCTTC.